These T cell receptor beta chains were read from a single sample in a study of beta chain features in type 1 diabetes. Sequencing was performed with immunoSEQ multiplex PCR; in TCRdb, only in-frame clones are kept and a portion is missing. The sample records a few hundred thousand clones, around 24% being singletons. Sequencing was done on a sample of naive CD4+ T cells from blood. The receptors derive from a young woman with type 1 diabetes. The CDR3 runs from the conserved cysteine through the conserved F or W. D genes are given only for firm matches. The listing skips clone size in some rows; elsewhere it reads once, few, many or a size class.

V,size,D,J,CDR3,DNA
TRBV23-1,-,TRBD1,TRBJ1-5,CASSQPGQTSNQPQHF,TGCGCCAGCAGTCAGCCGGGACAGACTAGCAATCAGCCCCAGCATTTT
TRBV6-6,-,TRBD2,TRBJ2-1,CASRTSRNEQFF,TGTGCCAGCAGGACTAGCAGGAATGAGCAGTTCTTC
TRBV29-1,few,-,TRBJ1-1,CSVSRQNTEAFF,TGCAGCGTTTCGCGCCAGAACACTGAAGCTTTCTTT
TRBV11-2,-,-,TRBJ2-3,CASSSYSDTQYF,TGTGCCAGCAGCTCATACTCAGATACGCAGTATTTT
TRBV11-2,-,-,TRBJ2-2,CASSLTGSNTGELFF,TGTGCCAGCAGCTTAACAGGTTCGAACACCGGGGAGCTGTTTTTT
TRBV28,-,-,TRBJ2-1,CASKGDHNEQFF,TGTGCCAGCAAGGGGGACCACAATGAGCAGTTCTTC
TRBV29-1,-,TRBD2,TRBJ2-1,CSVGGGRRYNEQFF,TGCAGCGTTGGTGGCGGGAGACGCTACAATGAGCAGTTCTTC
TRBV2,-,TRBD1,TRBJ2-5,CASRRTGEETQYF,TGTGCCAGCAGGAGGACAGGGGAAGAGACCCAGTACTTC
TRBV28,few,TRBD1,TRBJ1-2,CASSPTQGAYGYTF,TGTGCCAGCAGCCCTACCCAGGGGGCCTATGGCTACACCTTC
TRBV30,-,TRBD2,TRBJ2-5,CAWSLAGETQYF,TGTGCCTGGAGCCTAGCGGGAGAGACCCAGTACTTC
TRBV28,-,TRBD2,TRBJ2-5,CASSPGAAGEETQYF,TGTGCCAGCAGCCCCGGGGCAGCGGGAGAGGAGACCCAGTACTTC
TRBV5-4,-,TRBD1,TRBJ1-1,CASSLEAGGMEAFF,TGTGCCAGCAGCTTGGAGGCAGGGGGCATGGAAGCTTTCTTT
TRBV11-2,few,-,TRBJ2-7,CASRRTGTYEQYF,TGTGCCAGCAGGCGAACTGGTACCTACGAGCAGTACTTC
TRBV20-1,few,-,TRBJ2-3,CSAPNTDTQYF,TGCAGTGCCCCAAACACAGATACGCAGTATTTT
TRBV4-1,-,TRBD2,TRBJ2-5,CASSLPGLAGETQYF,TGCGCCAGCAGCCTCCCGGGACTAGCAGGGGAGACCCAGTACTTC
TRBV30,-,TRBD1,TRBJ2-7,CAWRRTGGRGEQYF,TGTGCCTGGAGGCGGACAGGGGGCCGGGGCGAGCAGTACTTC
TRBV7-9,-,TRBD1,TRBJ2-1,CASSLAWLRDRIFDEQFF,TGTGCCAGCAGCTTAGCTTGGCTCCGGGACAGAATCTTCGATGAGCAGTTCTTC
TRBV9,-,-,TRBJ2-4,CASSVSGGENIQYF,TGTGCCAGCAGCGTAAGTGGCGGGGAAAACATTCAGTACTTC
TRBV14,-,-,TRBJ2-1,CASSQAWGSEQFF,TGTGCCAGCAGCCAAGCGTGGGGCTCTGAGCAGTTCTTC
TRBV7-3,few,TRBD2,TRBJ2-1,CASSLGLAENNEQFF,TGTGCCAGCAGCTTAGGCCTAGCGGAGAACAATGAGCAGTTCTTC
TRBV7-9,few,TRBD1,TRBJ2-5,CASSLIWTGGIQETQYF,TGTGCCAGCAGCTTAATCTGGACAGGGGGAATTCAAGAGACCCAGTACTTC
TRBV4-1,few,-,TRBJ2-3,CASSQPPGTGSGTDTQYF,TGCGCCAGCAGCCAACCGCCAGGGACTGGGTCCGGCACAGATACGCAGTATTTT
TRBV29-1,-,TRBD2,TRBJ2-7,CSVGGSYEQYF,TGCAGCGTTGGCGGGAGTTACGAGCAGTACTTC
TRBV19,once,TRBD2,TRBJ2-1,CASRFLAGVNNEQFF,TGTGCCAGTAGGTTCTTAGCGGGAGTAAACAATGAGCAGTTCTTC
TRBV7-3,few,TRBD1,TRBJ2-3,CASSFTGQGATQYF,TGTGCCAGCAGCTTTACGGGACAGGGGGCTACGCAGTATTTT
TRBV19,-,TRBD2,TRBJ2-1,CASSPVAGNNEQFF,TGTGCCAGTAGTCCTGTAGCGGGGAACAATGAGCAGTTCTTC
TRBV25-1,-,-,TRBJ2-1,CASSEYGRVGEQFF,TGTGCCAGCAGTGAATACGGTCGAGTCGGTGAGCAGTTCTTC